One T cell receptor (beta chain) is described in this entry. Its antigen is currently unknown. Repertoires were generated with immunoSEQ multiplex PCR, while TCRdb's copy carries only in-frame clones and drops some. The profile shows approximately 61,000 clones, over 75% of them singletons. J gave up 4 bases and V 4 bases, and 4 bases lay outside the gene matches. From germline, CDR1 is SGHRS and CDR2 YFSETQ. The length of the CDR3 is 15 residues. These data belong to a study of T cell responses to AZD1222 COVID-19 vaccine. Study-wide results and caveats: It should be noted that donors were predominantly white British and more often female, and clonal diversity was possibly underestimated. Of spike-specific TCRs, nearly half reportedly target regions left unmutated in variants.

The specimen comprised peripheral blood, sampled 28 days after the second AZD1222 dose. The receptor's source is an adult who received the AZD1222 COVID-19 vaccine. The chain couples TRBV5-1 to TRBJ2-1; 11 bases are a match to TRBD2. The CDR3 DNA reads as TGCGCCAGCAGCCCGGGACTAGCGGTTTACAATGAGCAGTTCTTC. Amino acids: CASSPGLAVYNEQFF.